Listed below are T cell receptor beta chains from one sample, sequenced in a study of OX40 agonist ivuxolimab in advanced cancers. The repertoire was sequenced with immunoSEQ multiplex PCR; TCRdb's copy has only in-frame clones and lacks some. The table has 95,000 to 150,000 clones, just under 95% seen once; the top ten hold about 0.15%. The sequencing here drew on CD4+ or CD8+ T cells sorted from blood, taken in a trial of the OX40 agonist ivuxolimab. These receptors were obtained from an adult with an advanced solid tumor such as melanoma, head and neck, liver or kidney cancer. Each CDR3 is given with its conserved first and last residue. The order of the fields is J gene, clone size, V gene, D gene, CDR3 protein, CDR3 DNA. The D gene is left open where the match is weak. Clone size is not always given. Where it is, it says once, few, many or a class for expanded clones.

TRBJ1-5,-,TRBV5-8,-,CASSLVGGRNQPQHF,TGTGCCAGCAGCTTGGTGGGGGGTAGGAATCAGCCCCAGCATTTT
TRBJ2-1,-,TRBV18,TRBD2,CASSPELAGVLKGGNEQFF,TGTGCCAGCTCACCAGAACTAGCGGGAGTCCTTAAAGGGGGCAATGAGCAGTTCTTC
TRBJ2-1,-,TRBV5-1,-,CASNIQGGFYNEQFF,TGCGCCAGCAACATTCAAGGGGGGTTCTACAATGAGCAGTTCTTC
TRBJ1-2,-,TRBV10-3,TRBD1,CAALQGQAGYGYTF,TGTGCCGCTCTACAGGGACAGGCGGGGTATGGCTACACCTTC
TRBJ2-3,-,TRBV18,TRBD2,CASSPITSGSPTDTQYF,TGTGCCAGCTCACCCATAACTAGCGGGAGCCCCACAGATACGCAGTATTTT
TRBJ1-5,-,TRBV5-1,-,CASSLDSNQPQHF,TGCGCCAGCAGCTTAGACAGCAATCAGCCCCAGCATTTT
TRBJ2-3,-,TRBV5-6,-,CASSLDPASTDTQYF,TGTGCCAGCAGCTTAGACCCCGCAAGCACAGATACGCAGTATTTT
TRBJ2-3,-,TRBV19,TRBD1,CASSPWDSQTDTQYF,TGTGCCAGTAGTCCCTGGGACAGTCAAACAGATACGCAGTATTTT
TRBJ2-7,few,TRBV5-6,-,CASSLNGAGGDEQYF,TGTGCCAGCAGCTTAAACGGGGCAGGGGGGGACGAGCAGTACTTC
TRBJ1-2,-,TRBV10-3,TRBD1,CAIGTDFYGYTF,TGTGCCATCGGGACAGATTTTTATGGCTACACCTTC
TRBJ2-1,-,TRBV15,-,CATSRVGGVGGYNEQFF,TGTGCCACCAGCAGAGTCGGGGGCGTAGGGGGCTACAATGAGCAGTTCTTC
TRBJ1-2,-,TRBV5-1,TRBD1,CASSLLDRVDGYTF,TGCGCCAGCAGCCTTCTAGACAGGGTGGATGGCTACACCTTC
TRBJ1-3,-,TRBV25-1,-,CASSEYRGAGPGNTIYF,TGTGCCAGCAGTGAATACCGTGGTGCGGGGCCTGGAAACACCATATATTTT
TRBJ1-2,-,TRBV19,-,CATGNGYTF,TGTGCCACAGGGAACGGCTACACCTTC
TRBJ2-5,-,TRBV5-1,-,CASSLGLETQYF,TGCGCCAGCAGCTTGGGTCTTGAGACCCAGTACTTC
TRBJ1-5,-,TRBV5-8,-,CASSLSRGRQPQHF,TGTGCCAGCAGCTTGAGCAGGGGCAGGCAGCCCCAGCATTTT
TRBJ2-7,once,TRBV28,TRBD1,CASSLRQAGGEQYF,TGTGCCAGCAGTCTCCGACAGGCAGGGGGCGAGCAGTACTTC
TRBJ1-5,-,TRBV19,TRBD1,CASRDRGRVQPQHF,TGTGCCAGTAGGGACAGGGGTAGGGTTCAGCCCCAGCATTTT
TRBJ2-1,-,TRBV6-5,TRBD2,CASSLAGARNEQFF,TGTGCCAGCAGTTTAGCGGGAGCGCGGAATGAGCAGTTCTTC
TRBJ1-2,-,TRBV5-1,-,CASSSITTRAGYTF,TGCGCCAGCAGCTCCATCACGACTCGGGCCGGCTACACCTTC
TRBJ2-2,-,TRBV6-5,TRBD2,CASSYGRAGTGELFF,TGTGCCAGCAGTTACGGGAGGGCCGGCACCGGGGAGCTGTTTTTT
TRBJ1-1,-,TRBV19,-,CASSIYRDSRTEAFF,TGTGCCAGTAGTATTTATAGAGACAGTAGGACTGAAGCTTTCTTT